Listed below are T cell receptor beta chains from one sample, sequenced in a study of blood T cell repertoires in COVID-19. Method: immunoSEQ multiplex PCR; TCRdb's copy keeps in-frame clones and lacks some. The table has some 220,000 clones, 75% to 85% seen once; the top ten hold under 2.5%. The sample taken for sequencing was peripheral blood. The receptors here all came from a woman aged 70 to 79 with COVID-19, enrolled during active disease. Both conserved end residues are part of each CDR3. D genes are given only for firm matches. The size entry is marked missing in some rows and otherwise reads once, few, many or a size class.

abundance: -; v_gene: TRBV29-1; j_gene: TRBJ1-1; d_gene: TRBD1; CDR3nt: TGCAGCGTTGATGGTAATTACGGGACAGGGCCCACTGAAGCTTTCTTT; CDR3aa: CSVDGNYGTGPTEAFF
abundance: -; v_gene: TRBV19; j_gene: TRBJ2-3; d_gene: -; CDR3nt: TGTGCCAGTAGTATTACCGCCACACTCGGGACAGATACGCAGTATTTT; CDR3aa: CASSITATLGTDTQYF
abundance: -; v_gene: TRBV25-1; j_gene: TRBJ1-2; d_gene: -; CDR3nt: TGTGCCAGCACGGATCTAGGTGGCTACACCTTC; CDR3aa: CASTDLGGYTF
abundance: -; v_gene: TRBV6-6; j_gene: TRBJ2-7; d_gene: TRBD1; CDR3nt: TGTGCCAGCAGTTCCTCCGGGACAGGGATATCCTACGAGCAGTACTTC; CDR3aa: CASSSSGTGISYEQYF
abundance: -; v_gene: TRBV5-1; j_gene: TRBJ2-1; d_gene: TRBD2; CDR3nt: TGCGCCAGCAGAACGGGACTAGCGGGGGAAAAGGAGCAGTTCTTC; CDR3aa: CASRTGLAGEKEQFF
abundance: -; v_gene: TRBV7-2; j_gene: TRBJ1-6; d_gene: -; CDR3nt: TGTGCCAGCAGCCTTAGACAGACGAGCTCCTATAATTCACCCCTCCACTTT; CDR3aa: CASSLRQTSSYNSPLHF
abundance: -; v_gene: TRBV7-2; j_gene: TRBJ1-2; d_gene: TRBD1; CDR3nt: TGTGCCAGCAGCTTAGCTACAGGGGTGCATCGCTACACCTTC; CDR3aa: CASSLATGVHRYTF
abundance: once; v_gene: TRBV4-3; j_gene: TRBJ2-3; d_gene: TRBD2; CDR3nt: TGCGCCAGCAGCCCCCACCCACAGACTAGCGGGGATCTCACAGATACGCAGTATTTT; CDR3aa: CASSPHPQTSGDLTDTQYF
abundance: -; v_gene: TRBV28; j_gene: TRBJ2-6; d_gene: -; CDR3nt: TGTGCCAGCGGAACCTCAGGGTCTGGGGCCAACGTCCTGACTTTC; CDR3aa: CASGTSGSGANVLTF
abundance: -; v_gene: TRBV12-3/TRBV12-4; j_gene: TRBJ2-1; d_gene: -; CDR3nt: TGTGCCAGCAGTCCCGAGTACAATGAGCAGTTCTTC; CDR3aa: CASSPEYNEQFF
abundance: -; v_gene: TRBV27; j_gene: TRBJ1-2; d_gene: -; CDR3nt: TGTGCCAGCTCACGGGCTAACTATGGCTACACCTTC; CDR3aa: CASSRANYGYTF
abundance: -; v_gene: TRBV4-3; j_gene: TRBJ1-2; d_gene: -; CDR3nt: TGCGCCAGCAGCCAAGTGGTGACAGAAAACTATGGCTACACCTTC; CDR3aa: CASSQVVTENYGYTF
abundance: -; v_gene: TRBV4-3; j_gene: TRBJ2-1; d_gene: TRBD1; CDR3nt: TGCGCCAGCAGCCTCGGGACAGATCGTAGGTTAAATGAGCAGTTCTTC; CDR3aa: CASSLGTDRRLNEQFF
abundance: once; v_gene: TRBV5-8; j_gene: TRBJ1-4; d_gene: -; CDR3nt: TGTGCCAGCAGCTTGGTAGTAGGAGGTGAAAAACTGTTTTTT; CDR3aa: CASSLVVGGEKLFF
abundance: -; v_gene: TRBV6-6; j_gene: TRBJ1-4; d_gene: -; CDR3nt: TGTGCCAGCAGTCCCCCCCAAAAGGACGGGGCAACTAATGAAAAACTGTTTTTT; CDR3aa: CASSPPQKDGATNEKLFF
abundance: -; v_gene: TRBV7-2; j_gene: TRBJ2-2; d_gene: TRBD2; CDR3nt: TGTGCCAGCAGCACCAGCGGGAGCGGGTACACCGGGGAGCTGTTTTTT; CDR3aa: CASSTSGSGYTGELFF
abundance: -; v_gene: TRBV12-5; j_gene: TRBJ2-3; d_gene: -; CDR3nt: TGTGCTAGTGGTACAGGACGGACATCTAGCACAGATACGCAGTATTTT; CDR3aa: CASGTGRTSSTDTQYF